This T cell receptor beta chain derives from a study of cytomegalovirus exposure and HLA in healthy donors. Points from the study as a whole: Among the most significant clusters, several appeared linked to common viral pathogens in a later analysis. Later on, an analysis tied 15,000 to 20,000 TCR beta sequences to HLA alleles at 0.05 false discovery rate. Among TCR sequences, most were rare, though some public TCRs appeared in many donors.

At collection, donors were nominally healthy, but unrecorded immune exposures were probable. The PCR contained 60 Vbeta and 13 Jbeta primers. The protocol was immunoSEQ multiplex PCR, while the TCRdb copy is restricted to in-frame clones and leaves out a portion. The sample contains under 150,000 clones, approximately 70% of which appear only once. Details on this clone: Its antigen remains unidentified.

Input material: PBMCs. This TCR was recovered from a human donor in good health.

The CDR3: CASSQDWDRGYNEQFF. CDR3 bases: TGTGCCAGCAGCCAAGATTGGGACAGGGGTTACAATGAGCAGTTCTTC. The chain is built from TRBV4-2 and TRBJ2-1; 10 positions agree with TRBD1. Trimming at V came to 0 bases and at J to 4 bases, leaving 3 bases not matched to a gene. The CDR3 extends over 16 amino acids. The germline gives CDR1 LGHNA, CDR2 YNFKEQ.